The 26 T cell receptor beta chains given below trace back to one sample, sequenced in a study of blood T cell repertoires in COVID-19. The repertoire was sequenced with immunoSEQ multiplex PCR; TCRdb's copy has only in-frame clones and lacks some. Of 310,000 or so clones in the sample, about 83% are singletons; the top ten hold about 5.5%. Sequencing input: PBMCs or T cells enriched from blood (not recorded which). The receptors originated from a woman in her 40s who had recovered from COVID-19.

The chain recombines TRBV2 with TRBJ1-1; the match to TRBD1 covers 9 bases. The CDR3 is made up of 12 amino acids. Germline V CDR1 and CDR2: SNHLY, FYNNEI. The trim removed 8 bases at V and 5 bases at J, leaving 3 bases unmatched. The CDR3 reads CASSTGGTEAFF. The DNA for the CDR3 is TGTGCCAGCTCGACAGGGGGAACTGAAGCTTTCTTT.

The V and J genes are TRBV21-1 and TRBJ2-3; TRBD1, the table's D call, was not compared with the DNA. TRBV21-1 is a pseudogene. The CDR3 length is 16 residues. This CDR3 is CASSTTGVAGTDTQYF. In DNA, the CDR3 is TGTGCCAGCAGCACTACAGGGGTCGCGGGCACAGATACGCAGTATTTT.

This clone has just a few counts. The chain recombines TRBV28 with TRBJ2-5, with 8 bases lining up with TRBD2. V was clipped by 11 bases and J by 5 bases; unmatched bases: 4. Germline lookup yields CDR1 MDHEN and CDR2 SYDVKM. This CDR3 is built from 11 residues. CDR3 DNA sequence: TGTGCCTGTGGCGGGAGGGAGACCCAGTACTTC. Translation gives CACGGRETQYF.

This clone was counted ten times or more. The chain links TRBV4-3 to TRBJ2-7; 10 bases map to TRBD1. Trimming at V came to 3 bases and at J to 1 base, leaving 6 bases not matched to a gene. Germline lookup yields CDR1 LGHNA and CDR2 YSLEER. The CDR3 runs to 16 residues. The CDR3 is CASSHSGTGESYEQYF. The CDR3 nucleotides read TGCGCCAGCAGCCACAGCGGGACAGGGGAGTCCTACGAGCAGTACTTC.

The genes are TRBV4-3 and TRBJ1-3; no clear D. Germline CDR1 is LGHNA and CDR2 is YSLEER. The V end was cut by 1 base, the J end by 0 bases, with 10 bases between. This CDR3 has 16 amino acids. The CDR3 protein is CASSQGAVGSGNTIYF. As DNA, the CDR3 is TGCGCCAGCAGCCAAGGCGCCGTTGGCTCTGGAAACACCATATATTTT.

The chain is built from TRBV7-2 and TRBJ2-7, with D possibly being TRBD1 (5 bases). The CDR3 is 16 residues long. CDR1 and CDR2 from the germline V gene are SGHTA and FQGNSA. V was clipped by 2 bases and J by 2 bases, with 16 bases between them. The CDR3: CASSLSFVTATYEQYF. CDR3 coding DNA: TGTGCCAGCAGCTTAAGTTTTGTGACAGCCACCTACGAGCAGTACTTC.

The chain carries TRBV7-2 and TRBJ2-3; the D gene is possibly TRBD2 (5 bases). V lost 1 base and J lost 2, with 10 bases in between. This CDR3 spans 15 amino acids. Per germline, CDR1 SGHTA and CDR2 FQGNSA. The CDR3, as DNA: TGTGCCAGCAGCTTAGGGCGGGCTAACACAGATACGCAGTATTTT. Protein: CASSLGRANTDTQYF.

The chain employs TRBV27 and TRBJ1-2; 10 nucleotides align to TRBD1. V dropped 7 bases and J dropped 7; count of bases not matched to a gene: 6. CDR1 is MNHEY and CDR2 is SMNVEV in the germline V gene (reference sequence). The CDR3 consists of 13 residues. The CDR3 nucleotides are TGTGCCAGCAAACCGACAGGGGGCGGTGGCTACACCTTC. This translates into CASKPTGGGGYTF.

This clone showed up just a few times. V and J are TRBV7-2 and TRBJ2-2; D remains ambiguous. Germline V gives CDR1 SGHTA, CDR2 FQGNSA. The CDR3 is made up of 14 amino acids. Trimming cost V 5 bases and J 1 base, with 8 bases left between them. The CDR3 region has the DNA TGTGCCAGCAGCCACCTAGGGAACACCGGGGAGCTGTTTTTT. Its translation: CASSHLGNTGELFF.

This chain uses TRBV7-9 with TRBJ1-3; D uncertain. CDR3 length: 17 amino acids. V lost 5 bases to trimming and J lost 0 bases, with 17 bases between them. CDR1 is SEHNR and CDR2 is FQNEAQ in the germline V gene (reference sequence). CDR3 region: CASSPWSGFDSGNTIYF. CDR3 DNA sequence: TGTGCCAGCAGCCCCTGGTCGGGTTTCGACTCTGGAAACACCATATATTTT.

This sequence joins TRBV7-2 and TRBJ2-3; D might be TRBD1 (5 bases). Germline V CDR1 and CDR2: SGHTA, FQGNSA. V dropped 2 bases and J dropped 4 bases, with 10 bases sitting between them. The CDR3 is made up of 14 amino acids. The CDR3 spells CASSLSQGADTQYF. The CDR3 DNA is TGTGCCAGCAGCTTATCTCAGGGCGCAGATACGCAGTATTTT.

The V gene is TRBV25-1, the J gene TRBJ1-1, with a possible D match to TRBD1 (6 bases). Between the trimmed V and J ends, which lost 3 bases and 1 base, there was a span of 15 bases. The CDR3 spans 16 residues. Looked up from germline, CDR1 is MGHDK and CDR2 is SYGVNS. CDR3 loop: CASSDSHRGQNTEAFF. The CDR3 coding sequence is TGTGCCAGCAGTGACTCCCACCGGGGACAGAACACTGAAGCTTTCTTT.

This clone occurred a few times. The chain is built from TRBV4-1 and TRBJ1-5; tentative D call: TRBD1 (5 bases). Germline-derived CDR1 and CDR2 are MGHRA and YSYEKL. The CDR3 extends over 16 amino acids. Trimming removed 4 bases from V and 11 bases from J, with 24 bases in between. CDR3 sequence: CASSLTYRREGVAQHF. The DNA for the CDR3 is TGCGCCAGCAGCCTTACCTACAGGAGGGAGGGCGTAGCCCAGCATTTT.

This CDR3 reads CASRELAGVRVEQFF. The CDR3 DNA reads as TGTGCCAGCAGGGAACTAGCGGGAGTTCGGGTTGAGCAGTTCTTC. The chain has TRBV2 and TRBJ2-1; TRBD2 matches 11 bases. The ends lost 6 bases at V and 9 bases at J; junction bases unmatched: 10. The CDR3 sequence is 15 residues long. Germline lookup yields CDR1 SNHLY and CDR2 FYNNEI.

The CDR3 loop is CASSISSYEQYF. The DNA for the CDR3 is TGTGCCAGCAGTATTAGCTCCTACGAGCAGTACTTC. The chain recombines TRBV12-3 or TRBV12-4 with TRBJ2-7; D call uncertain. The CDR3 is 12 amino acids. With 5 bases removed from V and 0 bases from J, the gap between germline ends came to 5 bases.

The chain carries TRBV5-6 and TRBJ2-7, with a tentative D call TRBD1 (6 bases). Germline CDR1 SGHDT, CDR2 YYEEEE. The CDR3 length is 13 residues. The V and J ends lost 5 bases and 3 bases respectively, with 12 bases between them. The CDR3 is CASRSGQLYEQYF. CDR3 bases: TGTGCCAGCAGGAGTGGACAGCTCTACGAGCAGTACTTC.

The rearrangement joins TRBV7-8 to TRBJ1-3, with 8 bases identical to TRBD1. V trimming: 1 base; J trimming: 2 bases; junction bases outside the gene matches: 1. The CDR3 totals 15 residues. Looked up from germline, CDR1 is SGHVS and CDR2 is FQNEAQ. The CDR3 region is CASSLGTGTGNTIYF. The CDR3 region has the DNA TGTGCCAGCAGCTTAGGGACAGGGACTGGAAACACCATATATTTT.

The rearrangement joins TRBV28 to TRBJ1-3; the D gene is possibly TRBD1 (5 bases). V dropped 2 bases and J dropped 0 bases, with 14 bases sitting between them. The CDR3 spans 17 residues. Germline CDR1 is MDHEN and CDR2 is SYDVKM. Here the CDR3 DNA reads TGTGCCAGCAGTTTAACATCGGGGGGAGCCTCTGGAAACACCATATATTTT. Its protein is CASSLTSGGASGNTIYF.

Written as DNA, the CDR3 is TGCGCCAGCAAGACAGGGGCTCAAGAGACCCAGTACTTC. Protein product: CASKTGAQETQYF. The chain is built from TRBV5-1 and TRBJ2-5; 8 positions match TRBD1. V was pared by 6 bases and J by 2 bases, with 3 bases of the junction left unmatched. Germline values: CDR1 SGHRS, CDR2 YFSETQ. The length of the CDR3 is 13 residues.

The genes are TRBV1 and TRBJ2-1; the D call of TRBD2 is as the table states it, not checked on the DNA. TRBV1 is a listed pseudogene. The CDR3 has 15 amino acids. The CDR3 nucleotides read TGCACCAGCAGCCAAGATCGGCTAGGTGAGAGTGAGCAGTTCTTC. Encoded protein: CTSSQDRLGESEQFF.

This rearrangement joins TRBV7-2 to TRBJ2-7; no reliable D call. Trimming took 1 base from V and 6 from J, leaving 4 bases between them. Germline V gives CDR1 SGHTA, CDR2 FQGNSA. The CDR3 contains 11 residues. DNA of the CDR3: TGTGCCAGCAGCTTAGGAGTCGAGCAGTACTTC. The encoded protein is CASSLGVEQYF.

This clone has only one observation. The chain uses TRBV12-5 and TRBJ1-2; D remains ambiguous. The CDR3 is made up of 14 amino acids. V was pared by 4 bases and J by 5 bases, with 14 bases between. The germline gives CDR1 LGHNT, CDR2 FRNRAP. The CDR3 coding sequence is TGTGCTAGTGGTTCGTTACAGAGGGATTATGGCTACACCTTC. It encodes CASGSLQRDYGYTF.

The chain joins TRBV6-1 to TRBJ2-7; maybe TRBD1 (6 bases). There are 13 residues in the CDR3. The V gene lost 2 bases and the J gene lost 4 bases, with 9 bases spanning the gap. In germline, CDR1 is MNHNS, CDR2 SASEGT. CDR3 bases: TGTGCCAGCAGTGAACCACAGGGATACGAGCAGTACTTC. It is translated as CASSEPQGYEQYF.

For the CDR3, the DNA is TGTGCCACTCGGGGATCTTCGAGGAATGAGCAGTTCTTC. Residues: CATRGSSRNEQFF. The chain joins TRBV24-1 to TRBJ2-1, with D maybe TRBD2 (5 bases). Trimming shortened V by 10 bases and J by 7 bases, and 16 bases separated the two germline ends. Germline values: CDR1 KGHDR, CDR2 SFDVKD. The CDR3 consists of 13 residues.

This clone was found a few times. The chain couples TRBV19 to TRBJ2-4; TRBD2 is a possible D gene (6 bases). Trimming stripped 4 bases from V and 7 bases from J, with 8 bases between. The length of the CDR3 is 12 residues. The V gene's germline CDR1 is LNHDA and CDR2 SQIVND (reference sequence). CDR3 DNA sequence: TGTGCCAGTAGTACTCGGGGGAACATTCAGTACTTC. It is translated as CASSTRGNIQYF.

The chain combines TRBV5-1 with TRBJ2-2, with D possibly being TRBD2 (6 bases). Trimming left V 7 bases short and J 1 base short, with 17 bases between. Germline V gives CDR1 SGHRS, CDR2 YFSETQ. The CDR3 runs 16 residues. The CDR3 nucleotides read TGCGCCAGCCGATCTGACGGGACTCTGAACACCGGGGAGCTGTTTTTT. It codes for CASRSDGTLNTGELFF.